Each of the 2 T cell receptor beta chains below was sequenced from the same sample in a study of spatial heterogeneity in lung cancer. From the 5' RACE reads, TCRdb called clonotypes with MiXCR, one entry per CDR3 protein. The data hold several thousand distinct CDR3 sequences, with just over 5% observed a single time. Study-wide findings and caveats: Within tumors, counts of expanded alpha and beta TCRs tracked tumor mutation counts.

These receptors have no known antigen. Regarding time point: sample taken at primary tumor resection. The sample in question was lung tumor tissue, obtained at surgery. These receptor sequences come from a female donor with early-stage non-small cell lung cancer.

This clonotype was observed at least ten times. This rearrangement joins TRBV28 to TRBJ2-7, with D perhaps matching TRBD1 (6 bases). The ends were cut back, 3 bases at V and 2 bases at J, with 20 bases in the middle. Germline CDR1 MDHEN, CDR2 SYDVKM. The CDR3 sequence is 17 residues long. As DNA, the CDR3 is TGTGCCAGCAGTTTGGGGCCCGGACAGACCTCAGCCTACGAGCAGTACTTC. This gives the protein CASSLGPGQTSAYEQYF.

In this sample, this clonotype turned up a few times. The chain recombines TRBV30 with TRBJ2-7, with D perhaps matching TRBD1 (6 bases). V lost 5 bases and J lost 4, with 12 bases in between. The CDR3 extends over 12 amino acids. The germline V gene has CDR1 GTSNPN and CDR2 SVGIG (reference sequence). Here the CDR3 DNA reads TGTGCCTGGGGGGCGCAGGGGTACGAGCAGTACGTC. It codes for CAWGAQGYEQYV.